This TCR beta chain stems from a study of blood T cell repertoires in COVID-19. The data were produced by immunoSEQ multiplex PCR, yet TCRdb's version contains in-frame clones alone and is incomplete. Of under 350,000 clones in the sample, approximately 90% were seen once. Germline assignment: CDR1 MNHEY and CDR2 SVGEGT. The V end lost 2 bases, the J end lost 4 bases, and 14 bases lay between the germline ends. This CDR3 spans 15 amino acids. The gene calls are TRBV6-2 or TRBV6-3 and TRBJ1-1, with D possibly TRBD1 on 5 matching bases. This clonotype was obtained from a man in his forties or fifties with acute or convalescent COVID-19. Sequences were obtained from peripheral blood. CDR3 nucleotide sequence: TGTGCCAGCAGTTACCGGGACCCCGGGGGCACTGAAGCTTTCTTT. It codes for CASSYRDPGGTEAFF.